Below, one T cell receptor (beta chain) is given with its context. The sample carries other DNA sequences with the same CDR3. Sorted-subset replicate PCR reactions were performed with about 210 ng DNA, corresponding to 30,000 to 35,000 T cell genomes. The assay was immunoSEQ multiplex PCR, and TCRdb's table has in-frame clones only and misses some. The data contain approximately 1.5 million clones, 95% to 99% of them seen just once; the ten biggest clones take up around 0.45%. This sample is drawn from a study of shared clonotypes between healthy human individuals. With 2 bases removed from V and 10 bases from J, the gap between germline ends came to 7 bases. This CDR3 is built from 11 residues. Germline V gene data show CDR1 as SGHRS and CDR2 as YFSETQ.

J is TRBJ2-1 and V is TRBV5-1; possibly TRBD2 for D (5 bases). This TCR derives from a man aged 30 to 45 in good health. The material sequenced was naive CD4+ T cells sorted from blood. Subset of the sample: CD45RA+ positively selected. CDR3 coding DNA: TGCGCCAGCAGCTTAACGGGGGAGCAGTTCTTC. It encodes CASSLTGEQFF.